Sequencing of this TCR beta chain was carried out in a study of blood T cell repertoires in COVID-19. Whole-study context: COVID-19 samples from acute and convalescent phases originated in the United States, Italy and Spain. From T cells, B-cell-depleted T cells, or PBMCs came the material, which was cDNA or gDNA.

This clone has more than one count but fewer than ten. Authors' data handling: Researchers report that nucleated cell counts were estimated from reference gene primer amplification. Only in-frame clones appear in the TCRdb table, and some are missing; sequencing was by immunoSEQ multiplex PCR. V, J and clone size derive from that table, while D and trimming were established from the DNA sequence. The sample consists of about 50,000 clones, approximately 86% of them appearing once. The receptor comes from a man aged 40-55 years with acute or convalescent COVID-19. Source material: peripheral blood.

CDR3 DNA sequence: TGTGCCAGCAGCCAAGATTTTTTAGACTATGGCTACACCTTC. Translation: CASSQDFLDYGYTF. V gene TRBV14 combines with J gene TRBJ1-2; D call uncertain. This CDR3 is built from 14 residues. The V end lost 0 bases, the J end lost 3 bases, and 8 bases lay between the germline ends. Per the germline V gene, CDR1 is SGHDN and CDR2 is FVKESK.